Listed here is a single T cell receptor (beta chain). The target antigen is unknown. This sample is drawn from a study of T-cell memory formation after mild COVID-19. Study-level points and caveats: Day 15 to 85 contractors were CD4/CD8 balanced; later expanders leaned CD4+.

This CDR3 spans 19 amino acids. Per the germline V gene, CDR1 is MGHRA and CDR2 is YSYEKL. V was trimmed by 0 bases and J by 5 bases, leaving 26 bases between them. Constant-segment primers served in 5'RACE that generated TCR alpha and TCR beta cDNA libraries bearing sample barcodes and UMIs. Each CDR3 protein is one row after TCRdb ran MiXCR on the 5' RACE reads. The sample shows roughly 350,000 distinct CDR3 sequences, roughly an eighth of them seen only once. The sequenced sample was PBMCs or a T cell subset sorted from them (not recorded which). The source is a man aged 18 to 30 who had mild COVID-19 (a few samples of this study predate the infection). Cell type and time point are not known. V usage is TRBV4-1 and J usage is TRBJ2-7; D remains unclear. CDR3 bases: TGCGCCAGCAGCCAAGAGTTCATGGGATTAGACAAACATTCGGACGAGCAGTACTTC. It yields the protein CASSQEFMGLDKHSDEQYF.